This is a list of T cell receptor beta chains from one sample in a study of T cells in Graves' hyperthyroidism and ophthalmopathy. Via MiXCR, TCRdb re-called the multiplex PCR reads, giving one row per CDR3 protein. The sample has around 600,000 distinct CDR3 sequences; more than 12% are singletons. The sequenced sample was blood. These receptors were taken from a woman aged 45-65 years with Graves' ophthalmopathy. The CDR3 runs from the conserved cysteine through the conserved F or W. The order of the fields is V gene, J gene, D gene, clone size, CDR3 DNA, CDR3 protein. A D gene is named only where the DNA matches it firmly. Size is stated for part of the rows, as once, few or many counts, or as a class when the clone is expanded.

TRBV20-1,TRBJ2-7,NA,few,TGCAGTGCTAGAGATGATTCCGGGACCTCCTCCTACGAGCAGTACTTC,CSARDDSGTSSYEQYF
TRBV12-3/TRBV12-4,TRBJ2-1,NA,NA,TGTGCCAGCAGTCTTAGGGCACAAGGTTACAATGAGCAGTTCTTC,CASSLRAQGYNEQFF
TRBV12-3/TRBV12-4,TRBJ2-1,TRBD2,many,TGTGCCAGCAGAGTAGCGGGAGGGAACAATGAGCAGTTCTTC,CASRVAGGNNEQFF
TRBV19,TRBJ2-2,NA,NA,TGTGCCAGCGTCGCCGGGACTTTCACCGGGGAGCTGTTTTTT,CASVAGTFTGELFF
TRBV2,TRBJ2-2,NA,NA,TGTGCCAGCAGACAACAGGGTTACACCGGGGAGCTGTTTTTT,CASRQQGYTGELFF
TRBV20-1,TRBJ2-1,TRBD2,few,TGCAGTGCTACGGGACTAGTTCTGGGTGAGCAGTTCTTC,CSATGLVLGEQFF
TRBV10-3,TRBJ2-3,NA,few,TGTGCCATCAGTGAGTCCCCCTTAGATACGCAGTATTTT,CAISESPLDTQYF
TRBV4-2,TRBJ2-2,NA,many,TGTGCCAGCAGCCAAGAATGGACTATCCACGGGGAGCTGTTTTTT,CASSQEWTIHGELFF
TRBV20-1,TRBJ1-5,TRBD1,NA,TGCAGTGCTTTGGACAGGGTAGACCAGCCCCAGCATTTT,CSALDRVDQPQHF
TRBV9,TRBJ2-1,NA,few,TGTGCCAGCAGCGTAATGGAAATGACTATGGGCTACAATGAGCAGTTCTTC,CASSVMEMTMGYNEQFF
TRBV7-2,TRBJ2-1,TRBD2,many,TGTGCCAGCAGTAAGACTAGCGGGAGATACAATGAGCAGTTCTTC,CASSKTSGRYNEQFF
TRBV28,TRBJ1-5,NA,many,TGTGCCAGCAGTCCCCCAGGGGACAATCAGCCCCAGCATTTT,CASSPPGDNQPQHF
TRBV5-1,TRBJ2-7,NA,many,TGCGCCAGCAGCTTGCGCGGGAACTCCTACGAGCAGTACTTC,CASSLRGNSYEQYF
TRBV9,TRBJ2-1,NA,few,TGTGCCAGCAGCGTAGAGGGGCTAGTTTGGGGCAATGAGCAGTTCTTC,CASSVEGLVWGNEQFF
TRBV28,TRBJ2-1,NA,many,TGTGCCAGCAGTTTGGTTGGACTCCACGGCTCCAATGAGCAGTTCTTC,CASSLVGLHGSNEQFF
TRBV20-1,TRBJ2-1,TRBD2,few,TGCAGTGCTTACGGGACTAGCGGATACAATGAGCAGTTCTTC,CSAYGTSGYNEQFF
TRBV19,TRBJ2-1,TRBD2,NA,TGTGCCAGTAGTATACTAGCGGGAGGGGACAATGAGCAGTTCTTC,CASSILAGGDNEQFF
TRBV4-3,TRBJ2-5,NA,many,TGCGCCAGCAGCCAGCTTCAGGACGCAGGAGAGACCCAGTACTTC,CASSQLQDAGETQYF
TRBV9,TRBJ2-7,NA,NA,TGTGCCAGCAGCGTAGCCCCAGGGTCCTCCTACGAGCAGTACTTC,CASSVAPGSSYEQYF
TRBV7-2,TRBJ2-2,TRBD2,few,TGTGCCAGCATACAGTCTCCCGGGAGGGGTGCCGGGGAGCTGTTTTTT,CASIQSPGRGAGELFF
TRBV4-2,TRBJ2-1,TRBD1,NA,TGTGCCAGCAGCCACAACAGGGGCCAATACAATGAGCAGTTCTTC,CASSHNRGQYNEQFF
TRBV10-3,TRBJ2-1,TRBD2,many,TGTGCCACACAGGGGCTAGCGGGAGTTCATGAGCAGTTCTTC,CATQGLAGVHEQFF
TRBV15,TRBJ2-3,TRBD2,many,TGTGCCACCAGCAGTCATGGCGGGAGGGGCACAGATACGCAGTATTTT,CATSSHGGRGTDTQYF
TRBV28,TRBJ1-5,TRBD1,NA,TGTGCCAGCAGTTTTTCAGCAGGGGGCGGTCAGCCCCAGCATTTT,CASSFSAGGGQPQHF
TRBV3-1,TRBJ1-1,TRBD1,many,TGTGCCAGCAGCCAACGACAGGGGACCACTGAAGCTTTCTTT,CASSQRQGTTEAFF
TRBV20-1,TRBJ2-7,NA,few,TGCAGTGCTAGAGATCACAGGGTCTACGAGCAGTACTTC,CSARDHRVYEQYF
TRBV28,TRBJ1-5,TRBD1,NA,TGTGCCAGCATCTCTGTACAGGGGGCTTTTCAGCCCCAGCATTTT,CASISVQGAFQPQHF
TRBV4-2,TRBJ2-1,NA,NA,TGTGCCAGCAGCCAAGATACTAGCTTCGGGTTTCTGTTCTTC,CASSQDTSFGFLFF
TRBV4-3,TRBJ2-1,TRBD2,NA,TGCGCCAGCAGCCACTCGGGAGCGGGGGGAAGTTACAATGAGCAGTTCTTC,CASSHSGAGGSYNEQFF
TRBV7-8,TRBJ2-1,TRBD1,many,TGTGCCAGCAGTCCGGACAGGGGCCGCTACAATGAGCAGTTCTTC,CASSPDRGRYNEQFF
TRBV5-4,TRBJ1-1,NA,few,TGTGCCAGCAGCTACCAGAGTGGAAACACTGAAGCTTTCTTT,CASSYQSGNTEAFF
TRBV15,TRBJ2-2,TRBD2,many,TGTGCCACCAGCCCCCCGGGGACTAGCGTAACGAACACCGGGGAGCTGTTTTTT,CATSPPGTSVTNTGELFF
TRBV12-3/TRBV12-4,TRBJ2-7,NA,many,TGTGCCAGCAGTTTAGTAGGAGGGTTGGGCTACGAGCAGTACTTC,CASSLVGGLGYEQYF
TRBV29-1,TRBJ1-1,TRBD1,once,TGCAGCGTAGATACAGGGGTGAACACTGAAGCTTTCTTT,CSVDTGVNTEAFF